These 28 T cell receptor beta chains were sequenced from one sample in a study of human T cells and chemical hapten exposure. TCRdb itself ran the RACE reads through MiXCR, one entry per CDR3 protein. In the table there are fewer than 100,000 distinct CDR3 sequences, around 9.4% of which are singletons. Indicated time point: healthy volunteer bleed at 6 weeks. The authors' total RNA extraction used unfractionated whole blood. Material for sequencing was whole blood. All receptors come from a female donor in good health. Some clones in this sample may be carry-over from other donors' samples.

Many counts were recorded for this clonotype. V gene TRBV6-2 or TRBV6-3 combines with J gene TRBJ1-1, with a possible D match to TRBD1 (6 bases). V lost 6 bases to trimming and J lost 1 base, with 18 bases between them. Germline CDR1 is MNHEY and CDR2 is SVGEGT. The CDR3 has 16 amino acids. In DNA form, the CDR3 reads TGTGCCAGCAGACCCTCGACAGGCGTGACGAACACTGAAGCTTTCTTT. It yields the protein CASRPSTGVTNTEAFF.

A few counts support this clonotype. This sequence joins TRBV29-1 and TRBJ1-2; D is unclear. Per germline, CDR1 SQVTM and CDR2 ANQGSEA. CDR3 size: 11 residues. With 7 bases removed from V and 2 bases from J, the gap between germline ends came to 8 bases. The chain's CDR3 is CSADANYGYTF. In nucleotides, the CDR3 is TGCAGCGCTGACGCGAACTATGGCTACACCTTC.

In this sample, this clonotype turned up many times. V gene TRBV29-1 combines with J gene TRBJ2-3; 8 bases are a match to TRBD1. The CDR3 totals 14 residues. CDR1 is SQVTM and CDR2 is ANQGSEA in the germline V gene. The ends lost 2 bases at V and 3 bases at J; junction bases unmatched: 4. The CDR3 nucleotides are TGCAGCGTTGAACAGGGGGCCTCTACAGATACGCAGTATTTT. Translation: CSVEQGASTDTQYF.

This clonotype was seen more than once but under ten times. The genes are TRBV7-2 and TRBJ2-7, with a tentative D call TRBD2 (7 bases). CDR1 and CDR2 (germline): SGHTA, FQGNSA. Trimming shortened V by 5 bases and J by 5 bases, and 22 bases separated the two germline ends. The CDR3 loop spans 16 amino acids. The CDR3 protein is CASSIDGGRRNHEQYF. DNA of the CDR3: TGTGCCAGCAGCATTGACGGGGGGCGCAGGAACCACGAGCAGTACTTC. Combining the CDR3 with reference TRBV7-2 and TRBJ2-7 gives the whole variable domain GAGVSQSPSNKVTEKGKDVELRCDPISGHTALYWYRQSLGQGLEFLIYFQGNSAPDKSGLPSDRFSAERTGGSVSTLTIQRTQQEDSAVYLCASSIDGGRRNHEQYFGPGTRLTVT.

This clonotype came up a few times. The CDR3, as DNA: TGCAGTGCTAGTGGGGAGGACAGGGTTAGACTCAGAGCCAAAAACATTCAGTACTTC. This sequence encodes CSASGEDRVRLRAKNIQYF. V and J are TRBV20-1 and TRBJ2-4, with 8 positions matching TRBD1. This CDR3 has 19 residues. Unmatched junction bases numbered 16, after V lost 3 bases and J lost 0 bases. Per the germline V gene, CDR1 is DFQATT and CDR2 is SNEGSKA (reference sequence).

The chain carries TRBV12-3 or TRBV12-4 and TRBJ1-5; possibly TRBD1 for D (5 bases). Trimming removed 3 bases from V and 3 bases from J, with 9 bases in between. CDR3 length: 14 residues. Written as DNA, the CDR3 is TGTGCCAGCAGTTTTGGGGGGAACAATCAGCCCCAGCATTTT. Translation gives CASSFGGNNQPQHF.

This clonotype was counted a few times. The V gene is TRBV7-2, the J gene TRBJ2-3, with TRBD2 matching 11 bases. Trimming took 6 bases from V and 6 from J; bases not matched to a gene: 17. Germline V gives CDR1 SGHTA, CDR2 FQGNSA. There are 18 residues in the CDR3. CDR3 DNA: TGTGCCAGCAGTTCTAAGGCCATAATAGCGGGGGGGACGGATACGCAGTATTTT. Its translation is CASSSKAIIAGGTDTQYF.

This clonotype has ten or more counts. The chain has TRBV11-1 and TRBJ2-1, with 10 bases identical to TRBD1. The germline V gene encodes CDR1 SGHAT and CDR2 FQDESV (reference sequence). This CDR3 has 14 residues. Trimming took 7 bases from V and 3 from J; bases not matched to a gene: 3. CDR3 sequence (DNA): TGTGCCAGCACCCGGGACAGGGGCTACAATGAGCAGTTCTTC. Protein product: CASTRDRGYNEQFF. The full variable domain, in which reference TRBV11-1 and TRBJ2-1 provide the parts outside the CDR3, is EAEVAQSPRYKITEKSQAVAFWCDPISGHATLYWYRQILGQGPELLVQFQDESVVDDSQLPKDRFSAERLKGVDSTLKIQPAELGDSAMYLCASTRDRGYNEQFFGPGTRLTVL.

J is TRBJ2-3 and V is TRBV28; D gene unclear. Germline CDR1 reads MDHEN; CDR2 reads SYDVKM. The CDR3 has 17 residues. The V end was cut by 1 base, the J end by 3 bases, with 17 bases between. CDR3 coding DNA: TGTGCCAGCAGTTTATCCGCCTATGGGGTTGGAACAGATACGCAGTATTTT. Residues: CASSLSAYGVGTDTQYF. Based on the CDR3 plus reference TRBV28 and TRBJ2-3, the full variable domain is DVKVTQSSRYLVKRTGEKVFLECVQDMDHENMFWYRQDPGLGLRLIYFSYDVKMKEKGDIPEGYSVSREKKERFSLILESASTNQTSMYLCASSLSAYGVGTDTQYFGPGTRLTVL.

This clonotype was detected many times. The chain recombines TRBV5-1 with TRBJ2-3; D ambiguous. The CDR3 sequence is 14 residues long. CDR1 SGHRS and CDR2 YFSETQ come from the germline V gene. Trimming removed 0 bases at V and 0 bases at J, with 5 bases between. Here the CDR3 DNA reads TGCGCCAGCAGCTTGGATCCCAGCACAGATACGCAGTATTTT. Amino acid sequence: CASSLDPSTDTQYF.

The chain uses TRBV3-1 and TRBJ1-2; no clear D gene. The V end was cut by 6 bases, the J end by 8 bases, with 16 bases between. This CDR3 comprises 13 residues. Germline CDR1 LGHDT, CDR2 YNNKEL (reference sequence). The CDR3 bases are TGTGCCAGCAGGATACACACGGGAGGAGGCTACACCTTC. Translation gives CASRIHTGGGYTF.

This clonotype occurred a few times. This chain uses TRBV15 with TRBJ2-1; 15 nucleotides match TRBD2. The CDR3 sequence is 16 residues long. V shed 5 bases, J shed 4 bases, and the junction held 3 bases outside the gene matches. Per the germline V gene, CDR1 is LNHNV and CDR2 is YYDKDF (reference sequence). The CDR3 DNA reads as TGTGCCACCAGCGGGACTAGCGGGGGGACTTACAATGAGCAGTTCTTC. It encodes CATSGTSGGTYNEQFF. Full variable domain (outside the CDR3, taken from reference TRBV15 and TRBJ2-1): DAMVIQNPRYQVTQFGKPVTLSCSQTLNHNVMYWYQQKSSQAPKLLFHYYDKDFNNEADTPDNFQSRRPNTSFCFLDIRSPGLGDTAMYLCATSGTSGGTYNEQFFGPGTRLTVL.

In regard to this clonotype: With a much larger clone just one base away, this may be a read error. This rearrangement joins TRBV7-6 to TRBJ1-2; 8 bases map to TRBD1. Germline assignment: CDR1 SGHVS and CDR2 FNYEAQ. The CDR3 contains 14 residues. The CDR3, as DNA: TGTGCCAGCAGCCCCCAACAGGGGGGGTATGGCTGCACCTTC. Translated, it gives CASSPQQGGYGCTF.

This clonotype was seen repeatedly, ten times or more. The J gene is TRBJ2-7, the V gene TRBV4-3; tentatively, D is TRBD1 (6 bases). In germline, CDR1 is LGHNA, CDR2 YSLEER. The CDR3 sequence is 17 residues long. V lost 2 bases, J lost 0 bases, and 17 bases lay in between. The CDR3, as DNA: TGCGCCAGCAGCCAACAAACCGGTCAGGGGACCTCCTACGAGCAGTACTTC. This sequence encodes CASSQQTGQGTSYEQYF.

This chain uses TRBV29-1 with TRBJ1-1; D is possibly TRBD1 (6 bases). Trimming pared 7 bases from V and 0 bases from J, leaving 12 bases between. CDR3 length: 13 residues. Germline CDR1 SQVTM, CDR2 ANQGSEA. CDR3 loop: CSAITGLNTEAFF. In DNA, the CDR3 is TGCAGCGCCATTACAGGGCTGAACACTGAAGCTTTCTTT.

The sample holds a few counts of this clonotype. V is TRBV7-2 and J is TRBJ1-1; D remains unclear. The CDR3 runs to 12 residues. V was clipped by 2 bases and J by 3 bases, with 4 bases between them. Germline V CDR1 and CDR2: SGHTA, FQGNSA. The CDR3, as DNA: TGTGCCAGCAGCTTACAGGACACTGAAGCTTTCTTT. It codes for CASSLQDTEAFF.

In this sample, this clonotype turned up many times. This chain connects TRBV3-1 to TRBJ2-3; D gene uncertain. This CDR3 has 16 amino acids. Trimming removed 0 bases from V and 1 base from J, with 11 bases in between. Looked up from germline, CDR1 is LGHDT and CDR2 is YNNKEL (reference sequence). CDR3 region: CASSQDMGGGTDTQYF. Written as DNA, the CDR3 is TGTGCCAGCAGCCAAGATATGGGTGGTGGCACAGATACGCAGTATTTT.

Ten or more counts support this clonotype. The chain joins TRBV4-2 to TRBJ2-3, with unresolved D. The germline gives CDR1 LGHNA, CDR2 YNFKEQ. The CDR3 has 15 amino acids. V lost 2 bases and J 2 bases, leaving 11 bases between the germline ends. CDR3 region: CASSQLLQYTDTQYF. CDR3 nucleotide sequence: TGTGCCAGCAGCCAACTGCTACAATACACAGATACGCAGTATTTT.

This clonotype was observed at least ten times. The J gene is TRBJ2-7, the V gene TRBV5-1; 9 bases are shared with TRBD1. Germline V gives CDR1 SGHRS, CDR2 YFSETQ. The CDR3 is made up of 15 amino acids. The V gene end was trimmed by 4 bases and the J gene end by 1 base; junction bases not matched to a gene: 6. CDR3 sequence reads: CASSQGQGYSYEQYF. Here the CDR3 DNA reads TGCGCCAGCAGCCAGGGACAGGGATATTCCTACGAGCAGTACTTC.

This clonotype occurred a few times. V usage is TRBV20-1 and J usage is TRBJ2-3, with TRBD2 matching 13 bases. This CDR3 is 18 amino acids long. The germline gives CDR1 DFQATT, CDR2 SNEGSKA (reference sequence). Trimming at V came to 6 bases and at J to 0 bases, leaving 12 bases not matched to a gene. The CDR3 is CSALTGTSGDGSTDTQYF. The CDR3 DNA reads as TGCAGTGCCTTAACCGGGACTAGCGGGGACGGGAGCACAGATACGCAGTATTTT.

This chain joins TRBV12-3 or TRBV12-4 and TRBJ1-5; no definite D call. Trimming stripped 1 base from V and 7 bases from J, with 8 bases between. The CDR3 contains 13 residues. The CDR3 protein is CASSLGASQPQHF. The CDR3 DNA reads as TGTGCCAGCAGTTTAGGGGCCAGCCAGCCCCAGCATTTT.

This clonotype occurred many times. J is TRBJ1-1 and V is TRBV20-1; D uncertain. The CDR3 is 12 amino acids. Trimming left V 7 bases short and J 3 bases short, with 12 bases between. Germline CDR1 DFQATT, CDR2 SNEGSKA (reference sequence). The CDR3 spells CSVTPWDTEAFF. CDR3 sequence (DNA): TGCAGTGTAACCCCTTGGGACACTGAAGCTTTCTTT.

This clonotype has a handful of counts. V gene TRBV29-1 combines with J gene TRBJ2-2, with D perhaps matching TRBD1 (5 bases). Trimming pared 1 base from V and 4 bases from J, leaving 10 bases between. The CDR3 sequence is 14 residues long. CDR1 SQVTM and CDR2 ANQGSEA come from the germline V gene. As DNA, the CDR3 is TGCAGCGTTGAAGGAAGGGGCGGCACCGGGGAGCTGTTTTTT. It codes for CSVEGRGGTGELFF.

The table lists this clonotype with many counts. This sequence joins TRBV20-1 and TRBJ1-2, with D unresolved. The V and J ends lost 1 base and 8 bases respectively, with 8 bases between them. Germline lookup yields CDR1 DFQATT and CDR2 SNEGSKA (reference sequence). This CDR3 contains 11 residues. CDR3 residues: CSARAGYGYTF. The CDR3 DNA reads TGCAGTGCTAGAGCGGGGTACGGCTACACCTTC.

Of note for this clonotype: A much bigger clone sits one base away, suggesting this may be a read error. V usage is TRBV7-2 and J usage is TRBJ2-2; 11 bases are shared with TRBD2. The CDR3 consists of 16 residues. Germline values: CDR1 SGHTA, CDR2 FQGNSA. The V gene end was trimmed by 3 bases and the J gene end by 10 bases; junction bases not matched to a gene: 10. The CDR3 DNA is TGTGCCAGCAGCTTTCCGGTAGCGGGGGGGTCGAAGGAGCTGTTTTTT. Protein: CASSFPVAGGSKELFF.

The gene calls are TRBV27 and TRBJ2-7; TRBD2 agrees at 16 bases. Germline lookup yields CDR1 MNHEY and CDR2 SMNVEV (reference sequence). The CDR3 extends over 16 amino acids. J was trimmed by 6 bases and V by 5 bases; bases with no gene match: 7. In DNA, the CDR3 is TGTGCCAGCAGTCCCCGGGGACTAGCGGGGGGGCCCGAGCAGTACTTC. Protein sequence: CASSPRGLAGGPEQYF.

This clonotype was found many times. The chain is built from TRBV15 and TRBJ2-6, with a possible D match to TRBD2 (7 bases). V was pared by 4 bases and J by 1 base, with 14 bases between. CDR3 size: 17 residues. Germline assignment: CDR1 LNHNV and CDR2 YYDKDF (reference sequence). This CDR3 reads CATSMRGGPSGANVLTF. The CDR3, as DNA: TGTGCCACCAGCATGAGGGGGGGGCCATCTGGGGCCAACGTCCTGACTTTC.

This clonotype was detected a few times. The chain uses TRBV9 and TRBJ1-3, with D hard to call. CDR1 is SGDLS and CDR2 is YYNGEE in the germline V gene. V dropped 0 bases and J dropped 0 bases, with 10 bases sitting between them. The CDR3 is made up of 16 amino acids. CDR3 in DNA: TGTGCCAGCAGCGTAGAACCCGACGGCTCTGGAAACACCATATATTTT. Protein: CASSVEPDGSGNTIYF.